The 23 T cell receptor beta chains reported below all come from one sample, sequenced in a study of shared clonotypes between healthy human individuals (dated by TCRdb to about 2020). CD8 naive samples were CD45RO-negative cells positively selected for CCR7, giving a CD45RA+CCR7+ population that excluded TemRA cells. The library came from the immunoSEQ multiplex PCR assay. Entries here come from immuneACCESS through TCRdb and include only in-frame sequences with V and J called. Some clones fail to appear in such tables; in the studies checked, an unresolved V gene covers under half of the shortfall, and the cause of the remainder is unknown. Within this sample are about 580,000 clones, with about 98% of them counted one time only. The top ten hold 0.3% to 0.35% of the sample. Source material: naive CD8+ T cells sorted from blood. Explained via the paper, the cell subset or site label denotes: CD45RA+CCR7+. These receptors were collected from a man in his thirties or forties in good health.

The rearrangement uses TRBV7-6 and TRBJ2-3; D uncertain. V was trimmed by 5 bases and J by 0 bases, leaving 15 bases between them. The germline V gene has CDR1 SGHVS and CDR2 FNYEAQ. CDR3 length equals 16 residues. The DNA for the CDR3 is TGTGCCAGCAGCCTTACAACGCTTTCTAGCACAGATACGCAGTATTTT. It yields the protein CASSLTTLSSTDTQYF.

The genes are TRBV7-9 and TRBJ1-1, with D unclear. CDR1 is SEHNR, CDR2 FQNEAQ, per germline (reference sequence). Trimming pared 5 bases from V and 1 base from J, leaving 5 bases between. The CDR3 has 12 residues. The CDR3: CASSIGNTEAFF. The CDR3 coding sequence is TGTGCCAGCAGCATCGGGAACACTGAAGCTTTCTTT. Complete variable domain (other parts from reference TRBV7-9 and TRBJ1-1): DTGVSQNPRHKITKRGQNVTFRCDPISEHNRLYWYRQTLGQGPEFLTYFQNEAQLEKSRLLSDRFSAERPKGSFSTLEIQRTEQGDSAMYLCASSIGNTEAFFGQGTRLTVV.

CDR3 in amino acids: CASSPETGYSNQPQHF. CDR3 nucleotide sequence: TGTGCCAGCAGTCCAGAGACAGGATATAGCAATCAGCCCCAGCATTTT. The J gene is TRBJ1-5, the V gene TRBV28, with a possible D match to TRBD1 (6 bases). This CDR3 comprises 16 residues. Germline loops: CDR1 MDHEN, CDR2 SYDVKM. The V gene lost 5 bases and the J gene lost 0 bases, with 14 bases spanning the gap.

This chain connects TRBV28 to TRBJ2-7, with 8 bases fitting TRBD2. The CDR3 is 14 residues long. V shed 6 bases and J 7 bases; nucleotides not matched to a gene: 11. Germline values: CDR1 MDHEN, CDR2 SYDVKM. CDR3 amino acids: CASSPGGGLGEQYF. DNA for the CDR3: TGTGCCAGCAGCCCCGGGGGGGGTCTGGGGGAGCAGTACTTC.

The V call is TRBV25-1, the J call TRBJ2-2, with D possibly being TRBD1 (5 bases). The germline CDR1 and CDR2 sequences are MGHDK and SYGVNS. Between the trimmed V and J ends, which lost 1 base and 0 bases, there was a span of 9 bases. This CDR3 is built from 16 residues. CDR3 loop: CASSESQGSNTGELFF. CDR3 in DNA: TGTGCCAGCAGTGAATCGCAGGGCTCGAACACCGGGGAGCTGTTTTTT.

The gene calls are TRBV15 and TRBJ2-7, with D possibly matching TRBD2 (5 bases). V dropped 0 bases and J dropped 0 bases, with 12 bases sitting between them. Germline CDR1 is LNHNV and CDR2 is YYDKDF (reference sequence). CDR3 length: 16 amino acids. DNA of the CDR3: TGTGCCACCAGCAGAGACCGGACGGGGAGCTCCTACGAGCAGTACTTC. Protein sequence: CATSRDRTGSSYEQYF.

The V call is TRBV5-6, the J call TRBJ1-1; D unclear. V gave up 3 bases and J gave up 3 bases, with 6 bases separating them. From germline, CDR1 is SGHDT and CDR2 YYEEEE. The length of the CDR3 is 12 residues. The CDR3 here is CASSSLDTEAFF. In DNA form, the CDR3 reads TGTGCCAGCAGCTCCCTCGACACTGAAGCTTTCTTT.

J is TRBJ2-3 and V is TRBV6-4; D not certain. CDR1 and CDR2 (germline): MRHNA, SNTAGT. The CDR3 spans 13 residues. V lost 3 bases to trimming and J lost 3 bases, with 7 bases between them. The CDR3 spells CASSESPTDTQYF. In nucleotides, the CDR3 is TGTGCCAGCAGTGAATCTCCGACAGATACGCAGTATTTT.

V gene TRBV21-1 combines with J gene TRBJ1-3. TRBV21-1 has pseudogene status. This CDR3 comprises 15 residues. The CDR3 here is CASSNGGEVENTIYF. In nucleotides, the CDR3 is TGTGCCAGCAGCAACGGTGGGGAGGTAGAAAACACCATATATTTT.

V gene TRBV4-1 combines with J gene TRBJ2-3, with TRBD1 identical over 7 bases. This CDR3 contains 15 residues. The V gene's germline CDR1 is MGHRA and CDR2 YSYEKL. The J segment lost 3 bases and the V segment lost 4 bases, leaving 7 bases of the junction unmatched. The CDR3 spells CASSLPTGQTDTQYF. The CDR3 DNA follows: TGCGCCAGCAGCCTACCGACAGGGCAAACAGATACGCAGTATTTT.

The DNA for the CDR3 is TGTGCCAGCAGTTGGGGAAAAGACTACGAGCAGTACTTC. Its protein is CASSWGKDYEQYF. The chain recombines TRBV27 with TRBJ2-7; D call uncertain. The germline V gene encodes CDR1 MNHEY and CDR2 SMNVEV (reference sequence). The CDR3 has 13 residues. V lost 4 bases to trimming and J lost 3 bases, with 10 bases between them.

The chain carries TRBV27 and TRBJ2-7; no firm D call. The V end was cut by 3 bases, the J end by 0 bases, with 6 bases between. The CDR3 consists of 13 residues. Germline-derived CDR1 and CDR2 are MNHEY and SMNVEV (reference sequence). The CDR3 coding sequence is TGTGCCAGCAGTTTGTACAGCTCCTACGAGCAGTACTTC. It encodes CASSLYSSYEQYF.

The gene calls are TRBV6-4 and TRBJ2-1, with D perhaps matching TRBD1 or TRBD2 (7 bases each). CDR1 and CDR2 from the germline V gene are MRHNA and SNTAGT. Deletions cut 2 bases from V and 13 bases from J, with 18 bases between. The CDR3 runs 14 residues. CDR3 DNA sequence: TGTGCCAGCAGTGACGCGGGACAGACTAGCCCTCAGTTCTTC. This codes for CASSDAGQTSPQFF.

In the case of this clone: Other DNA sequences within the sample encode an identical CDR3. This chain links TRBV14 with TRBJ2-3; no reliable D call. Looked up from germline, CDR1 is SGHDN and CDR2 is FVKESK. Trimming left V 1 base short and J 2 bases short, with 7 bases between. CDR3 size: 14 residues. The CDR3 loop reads CASSQAGFTDTQYF. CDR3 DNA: TGTGCCAGCAGCCAAGCTGGGTTCACAGATACGCAGTATTTT.

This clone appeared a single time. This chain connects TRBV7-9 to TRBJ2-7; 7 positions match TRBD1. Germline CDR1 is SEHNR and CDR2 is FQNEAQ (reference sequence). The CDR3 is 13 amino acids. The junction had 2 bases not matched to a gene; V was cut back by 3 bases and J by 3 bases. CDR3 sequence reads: CASSFRDSYEQYF. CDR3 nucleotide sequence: TGTGCCAGCAGCTTCAGGGACAGCTACGAGCAGTACTTC.

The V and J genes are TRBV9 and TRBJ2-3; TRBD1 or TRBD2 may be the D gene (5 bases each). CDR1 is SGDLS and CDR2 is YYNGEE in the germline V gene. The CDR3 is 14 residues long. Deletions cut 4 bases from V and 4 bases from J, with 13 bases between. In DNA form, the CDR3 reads TGTGCCAGCAGCCCCCGGGACCCCGCAGATACGCAGTATTTT. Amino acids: CASSPRDPADTQYF.

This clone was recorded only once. As DNA, the CDR3 is TGCGCCAGCAGTCGATTGTTGGGGGCAAATGAAAAACTGTTTTTT. Its translation: CASSRLLGANEKLFF. The chain combines TRBV4-3 with TRBJ1-4, with D maybe TRBD1 (6 bases). Germline loops: CDR1 LGHNA, CDR2 YSLEER. Trimming left V 6 bases short and J 5 bases short, with 16 bases between. The CDR3 contains 15 residues.

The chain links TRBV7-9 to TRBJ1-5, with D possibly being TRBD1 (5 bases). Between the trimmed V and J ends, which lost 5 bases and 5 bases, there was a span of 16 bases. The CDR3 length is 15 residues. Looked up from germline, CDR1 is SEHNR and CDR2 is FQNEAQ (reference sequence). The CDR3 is CASSQWGEFDQPQHF. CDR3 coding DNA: TGTGCCAGCAGCCAATGGGGGGAGTTCGATCAGCCCCAGCATTTT.

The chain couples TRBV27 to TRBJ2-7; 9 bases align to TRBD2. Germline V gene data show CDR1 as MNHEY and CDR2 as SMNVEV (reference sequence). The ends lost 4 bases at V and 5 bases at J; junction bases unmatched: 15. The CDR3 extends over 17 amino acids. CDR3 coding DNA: TGTGCCAGCAGTTCGCCTACTAGCGGGTGGAATGTCCACGAGCAGTACTTC. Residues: CASSSPTSGWNVHEQYF.

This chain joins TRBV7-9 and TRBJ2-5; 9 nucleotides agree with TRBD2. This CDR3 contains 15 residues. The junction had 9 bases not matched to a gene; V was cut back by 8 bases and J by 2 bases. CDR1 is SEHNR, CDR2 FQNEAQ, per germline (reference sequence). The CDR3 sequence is CASRWAGGVQETQYF. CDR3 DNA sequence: TGTGCCAGCCGATGGGCGGGAGGGGTACAAGAGACCCAGTACTTC.

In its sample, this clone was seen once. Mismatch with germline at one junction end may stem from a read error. The CDR3 spells CASSEGPGLAVDNEQFF. In nucleotides, the CDR3 is TGTGCCAGCAGCGAAGGCCCAGGACTAGCGGTAGACAATGAGCAGTTCTTC. The chain links TRBV2 to TRBJ2-1, with 10 bases fitting TRBD2. The CDR3 covers 17 residues. The V gene's germline CDR1 is SNHLY and CDR2 FYNNEI. The full variable domain, its missing parts supplied by reference TRBV2 and TRBJ2-1, is EPEVTQTPSHQVTQMGQEVILRCVPISNHLYFYWYRQILGQKVEFLVSFYNNEISEKSEIFDDQFSVERPDGSNFTLKIRSTKLEDSAMYFCASSEGPGLAVDNEQFFGPGTRLTVL.

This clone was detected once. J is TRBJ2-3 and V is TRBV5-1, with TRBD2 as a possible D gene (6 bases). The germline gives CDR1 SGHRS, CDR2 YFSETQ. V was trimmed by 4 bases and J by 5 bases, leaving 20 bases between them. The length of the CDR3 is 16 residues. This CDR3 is CASSGLPGLGGDTQYF. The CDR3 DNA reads TGCGCCAGCAGCGGACTGCCGGGACTCGGGGGAGATACGCAGTATTTT.

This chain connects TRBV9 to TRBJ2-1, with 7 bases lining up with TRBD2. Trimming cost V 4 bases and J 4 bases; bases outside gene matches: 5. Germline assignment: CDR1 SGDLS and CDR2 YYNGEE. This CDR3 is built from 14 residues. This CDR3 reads CASSQAGAYNEQFF. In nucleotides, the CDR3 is TGTGCCAGCAGCCAGGCGGGAGCTTACAATGAGCAGTTCTTC.